This T cell receptor beta chain was sequenced during a study of OX40 agonist ivuxolimab in advanced cancers. Findings of the study overall: Among expanded peripheral T cells, antigen specificity went undetermined.

As regards this clone: What it binds is unknown.

Method: immunoSEQ multiplex PCR; TCRdb's copy keeps in-frame clones and lacks some. Of around 80,000 clones detected, 65% to 90% appear once; the ten largest clones hold about 0.49%. Germline CDR1 and CDR2: LGHNA and YNFKEQ. Trimming pared 0 bases from V and 4 bases from J, leaving 8 bases between. The CDR3 loop spans 14 amino acids. The sequencing here drew on CD4+ or CD8+ T cells sorted from blood, taken in a trial of the OX40 agonist ivuxolimab. The gene calls are TRBV4-2 and TRBJ2-3; possible D gene TRBD2, 5 bases. The sequence derives from an adult with an advanced solid tumor such as melanoma, head and neck, liver or kidney cancer. This chain's CDR3 is CASSQELGPDTQYF. The CDR3 DNA reads TGTGCCAGCAGCCAAGAACTAGGCCCAGATACGCAGTATTTT.